This T cell receptor beta chain was sequenced in a study of molecular identifiers for immune sequencing clone quantification. Study at large: Naive CD8 RNA (roughly 18,000 or 92,000 cells) was divided into five aliquots, with four sequenced. Study-wide points: Spiked Jurkat TCR RNA originating from one cell could reportedly be identified amid more than 800,000 naive cells. Clone sizes could be underestimated for highly expanded clones when identical TCR molecules share a barcode.

For naive CD8 T cells, sorting used the CD8+CD4-CCR7+CD45RA+ phenotype. This clonotype was seen at least ten times. Antigen unknown. The CDR3 runs to 13 residues. V lost 3 bases, J lost 4 bases, and 9 bases lay in between. Germline V gene sequence: CDR1 SGHTA, CDR2 FQGTGA. Via MiXCR, TCRdb re-called the PCR reads, giving one row per CDR3 protein. Of under 600,000 distinct CDR3 sequences in the sample, under 30% were seen once. Sequenced: naive CD8+ T cells from blood, with Jurkat cell RNA spiked in. Noted subset: FACS-sorted CD8+CD4-CCR7+CD45RA+ naive T cells. This clonotype originated in a human donor in good health. Some libraries in this study had Jurkat cell RNA spiked in. The chain links TRBV7-3 to TRBJ1-1, with no clear D. The CDR3: CASSFSGVTEAFF. In DNA, the CDR3 is TGTGCCAGCAGCTTTTCCGGGGTCACTGAAGCTTTCTTT.